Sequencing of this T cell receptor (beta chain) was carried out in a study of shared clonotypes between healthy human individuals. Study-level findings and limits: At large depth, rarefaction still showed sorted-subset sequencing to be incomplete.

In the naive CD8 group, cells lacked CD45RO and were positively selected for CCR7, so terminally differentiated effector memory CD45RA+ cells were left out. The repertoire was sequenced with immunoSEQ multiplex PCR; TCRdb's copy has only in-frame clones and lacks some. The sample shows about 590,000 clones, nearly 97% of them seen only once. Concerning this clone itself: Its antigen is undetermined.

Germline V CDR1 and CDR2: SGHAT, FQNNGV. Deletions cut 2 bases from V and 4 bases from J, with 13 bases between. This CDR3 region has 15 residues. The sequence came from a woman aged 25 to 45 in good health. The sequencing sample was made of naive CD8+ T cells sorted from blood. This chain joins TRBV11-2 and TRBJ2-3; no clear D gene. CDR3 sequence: CASSLSQIVPDTQYF. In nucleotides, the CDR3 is TGTGCCAGCAGCTTAAGCCAGATAGTCCCAGATACGCAGTATTTT. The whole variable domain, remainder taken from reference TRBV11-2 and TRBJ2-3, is EAGVAQSPRYKIIEKRQSVAFWCNPISGHATLYWYQQILGQGPKLLIQFQNNGVVDDSQLPKDRFSAERLKGVDSTLKIQPAKLEDSAVYLCASSLSQIVPDTQYFGPGTRLTVL.